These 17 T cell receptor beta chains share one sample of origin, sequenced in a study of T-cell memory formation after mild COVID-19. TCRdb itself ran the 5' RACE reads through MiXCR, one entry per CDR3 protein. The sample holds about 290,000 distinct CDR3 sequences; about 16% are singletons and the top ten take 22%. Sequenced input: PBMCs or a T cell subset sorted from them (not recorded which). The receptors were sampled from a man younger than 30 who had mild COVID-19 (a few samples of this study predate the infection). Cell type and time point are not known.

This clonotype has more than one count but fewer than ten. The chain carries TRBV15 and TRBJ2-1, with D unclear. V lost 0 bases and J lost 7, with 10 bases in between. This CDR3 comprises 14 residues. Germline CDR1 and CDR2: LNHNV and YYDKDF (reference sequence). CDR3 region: CATSRESRFNEQFF. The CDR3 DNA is TGTGCCACCAGCAGAGAATCTAGATTTAATGAGCAGTTCTTC. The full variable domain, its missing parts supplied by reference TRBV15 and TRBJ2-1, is DAMVIQNPRYQVTQFGKPVTLSCSQTLNHNVMYWYQQKSSQAPKLLFHYYDKDFNNEADTPDNFQSRRPNTSFCFLDIRSPGLGDTAMYLCATSRESRFNEQFFGPGTRLTVL.

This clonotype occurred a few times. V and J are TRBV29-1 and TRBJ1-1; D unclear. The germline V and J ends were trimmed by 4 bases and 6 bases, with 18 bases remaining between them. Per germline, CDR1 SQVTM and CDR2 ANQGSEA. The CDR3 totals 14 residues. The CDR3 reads CSVGVVGGISEAFF. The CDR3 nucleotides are TGCAGCGTTGGAGTGGTGGGTGGCATATCTGAAGCTTTCTTT.

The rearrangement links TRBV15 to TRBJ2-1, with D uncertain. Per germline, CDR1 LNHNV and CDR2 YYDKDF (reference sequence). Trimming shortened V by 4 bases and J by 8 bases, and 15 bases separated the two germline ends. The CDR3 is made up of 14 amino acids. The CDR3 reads CATSTLRAGYEQFF. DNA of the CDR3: TGTGCCACCAGCACCCTGAGAGCCGGGTATGAGCAGTTCTTC.

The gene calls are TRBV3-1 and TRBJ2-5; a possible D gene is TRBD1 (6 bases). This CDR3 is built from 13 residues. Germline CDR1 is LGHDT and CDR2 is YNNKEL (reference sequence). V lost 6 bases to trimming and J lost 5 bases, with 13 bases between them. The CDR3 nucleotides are TGTGCCAGCAGGCGAAGGGGGATGGAGACCCAGTACTTC. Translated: CASRRRGMETQYF.

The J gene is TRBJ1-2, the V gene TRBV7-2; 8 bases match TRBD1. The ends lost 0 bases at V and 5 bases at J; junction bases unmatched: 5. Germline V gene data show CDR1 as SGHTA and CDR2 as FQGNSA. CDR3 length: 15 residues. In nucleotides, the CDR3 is TGTGCCAGCAGCTTAGCGCTTACAGGGGGGTATGGCTACACCTTC. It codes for CASSLALTGGYGYTF.

CDR3 bases: TGTGCCACCAGTGATTTTGCCCCTACCGTCCACGAGCAGTTCTTC. Encoded protein: CATSDFAPTVHEQFF. The rearrangement uses TRBV24-1 and TRBJ2-1; no clear D gene. The V end was cut by 1 base, the J end by 10 bases, with 16 bases between. Germline V lookup: CDR1 KGHDR, CDR2 SFDVKD. There are 15 residues in the CDR3.

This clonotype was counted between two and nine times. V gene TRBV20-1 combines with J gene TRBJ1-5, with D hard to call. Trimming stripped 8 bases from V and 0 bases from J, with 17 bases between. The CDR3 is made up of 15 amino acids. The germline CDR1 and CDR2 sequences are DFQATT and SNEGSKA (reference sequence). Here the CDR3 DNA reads TGCAGTTTGCACCAGGCACAATATAGCAATCAGCCCCAGCATTTT. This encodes CSLHQAQYSNQPQHF.

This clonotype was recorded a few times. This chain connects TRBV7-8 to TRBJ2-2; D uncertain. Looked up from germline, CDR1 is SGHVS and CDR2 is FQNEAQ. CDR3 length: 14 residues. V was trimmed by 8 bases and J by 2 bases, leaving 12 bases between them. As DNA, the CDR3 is TGTGCCAGCGGTTTGCGCCTAAACACCGGGGAGCTGTTTTTT. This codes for CASGLRLNTGELFF.

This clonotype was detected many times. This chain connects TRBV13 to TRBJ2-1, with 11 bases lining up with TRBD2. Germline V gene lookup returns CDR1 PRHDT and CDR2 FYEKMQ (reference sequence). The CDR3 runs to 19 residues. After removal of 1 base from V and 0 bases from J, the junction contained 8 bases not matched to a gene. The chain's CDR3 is CASSLEGTSGGSSYNEQFF. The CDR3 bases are TGTGCCAGCAGCTTAGAGGGGACTAGCGGAGGCAGCTCCTACAATGAGCAGTTCTTC.

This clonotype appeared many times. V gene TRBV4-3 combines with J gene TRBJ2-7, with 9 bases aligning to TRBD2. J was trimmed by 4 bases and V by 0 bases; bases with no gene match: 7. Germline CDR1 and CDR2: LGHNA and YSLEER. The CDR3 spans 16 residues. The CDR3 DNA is TGCGCCAGCAGCCAAGATATTAGCGGGGGTTGGTACGAGCAGTACTTC. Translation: CASSQDISGGWYEQYF.

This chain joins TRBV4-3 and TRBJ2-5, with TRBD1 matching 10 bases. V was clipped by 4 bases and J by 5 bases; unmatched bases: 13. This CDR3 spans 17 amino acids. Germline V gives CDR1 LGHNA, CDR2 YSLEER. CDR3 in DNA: TGCGCCAGCAGCCTTAGACAGGGGGCGGCCGTGCTGGAGACCCAGTACTTC. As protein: CASSLRQGAAVLETQYF.

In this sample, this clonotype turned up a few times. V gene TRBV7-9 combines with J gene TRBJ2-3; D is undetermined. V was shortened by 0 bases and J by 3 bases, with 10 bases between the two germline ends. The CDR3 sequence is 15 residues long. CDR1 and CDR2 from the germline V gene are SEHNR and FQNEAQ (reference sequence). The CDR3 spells CASSLALSTTDTQYF. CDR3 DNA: TGTGCCAGCAGCTTAGCGCTGTCTACGACAGATACGCAGTATTTT.

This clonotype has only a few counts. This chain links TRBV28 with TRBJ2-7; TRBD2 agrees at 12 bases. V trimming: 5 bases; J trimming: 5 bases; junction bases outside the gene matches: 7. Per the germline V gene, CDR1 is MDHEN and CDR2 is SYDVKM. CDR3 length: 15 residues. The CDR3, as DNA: TGTGCCAGCAGTACCCGGACTAGCGGGGTACACGAGCAGTACGTC. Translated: CASSTRTSGVHEQYV.

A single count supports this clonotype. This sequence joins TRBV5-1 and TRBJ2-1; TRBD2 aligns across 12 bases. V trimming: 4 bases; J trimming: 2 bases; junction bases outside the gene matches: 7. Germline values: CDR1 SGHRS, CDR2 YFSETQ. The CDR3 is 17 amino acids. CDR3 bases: TGCGCCAGCAGCCCACCGGGACTAGCGGGCCCCTACAATGAGCAGTTCTTC. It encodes CASSPPGLAGPYNEQFF.

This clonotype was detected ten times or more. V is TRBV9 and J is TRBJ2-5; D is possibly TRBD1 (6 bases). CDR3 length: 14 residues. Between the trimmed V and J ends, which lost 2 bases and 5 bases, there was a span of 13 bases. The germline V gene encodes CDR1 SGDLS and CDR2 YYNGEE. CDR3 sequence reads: CASSVGQGRETQYF. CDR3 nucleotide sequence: TGTGCCAGCAGCGTGGGCCAGGGGCGGGAGACCCAGTACTTC.

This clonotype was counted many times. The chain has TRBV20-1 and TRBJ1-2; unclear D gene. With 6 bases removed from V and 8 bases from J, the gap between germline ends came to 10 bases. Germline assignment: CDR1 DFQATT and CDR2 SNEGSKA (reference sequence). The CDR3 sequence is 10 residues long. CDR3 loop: CSALTWGYTF. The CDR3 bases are TGCAGTGCCCTGACCTGGGGCTACACCTTC.

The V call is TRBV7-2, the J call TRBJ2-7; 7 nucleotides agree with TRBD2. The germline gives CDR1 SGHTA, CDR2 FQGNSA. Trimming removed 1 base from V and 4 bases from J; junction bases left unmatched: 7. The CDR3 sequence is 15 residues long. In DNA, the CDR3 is TGTGCCAGCAGCTTAGTCCGTTCGGGGGGTTACGAGCAGTACTTC. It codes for CASSLVRSGGYEQYF.